These 19 T cell receptor beta chains share one sample of origin, sequenced in a study of response to subunit inactivated influenza vaccine. MiXCR, run by TCRdb on the RT-PCR reads, gives a single entry per CDR3 protein. The data show about 620,000 distinct CDR3 sequences, roughly 10% seen once. These same data were also listed under a study on T cells expressing NK-cell markers. As that study records: UMIs accompanied the 5'RACE template switching by which TCR beta cDNA was made.

Sequenced material: PBMCs from blood, taken on the day of vaccination. The receptors were sampled from a middle-aged man who received an inactivated influenza vaccine.

To note about this clonotype: One end of the junction fails to match germline, which may point to a read error. The rearrangement uses TRBV7-2 and TRBJ2-1; TRBD2 aligns across 16 bases. The CDR3 consists of 19 residues. CDR1 SGHTA and CDR2 FQGNSA come from the germline V gene. The CDR3 spells CASSLAGLAGGRSYNEQFF. The CDR3 coding sequence is TGTGCCAGCAGCCTAGCGGGACTAGCGGGGGGGCGGTCCTACAATGAGCAGTTCTTC.

The table lists this clonotype with a few counts. V and J are TRBV9 and TRBJ2-1, with a weak D call TRBD1 (5 bases). Germline V gives CDR1 SGDLS, CDR2 YYNGEE. This CDR3 has 13 residues. The V and J ends lost 1 base and 9 bases respectively, with 11 bases between them. The CDR3 DNA reads TGTGCCAGCAGCGTACCGACAGCCGGTGAGCAGTTCTTC. Its protein product is CASSVPTAGEQFF.

The chain has TRBV13 and TRBJ2-1, with 9 bases identical to TRBD2. CDR1 is PRHDT, CDR2 FYEKMQ, per germline (reference sequence). V lost 0 bases, J lost 2 bases, and 2 bases stayed unmatched. CDR3 length: 16 amino acids. The CDR3 DNA reads TGTGCCAGCAGCTTAGGGGGACTAGCCCCCTACAATGAGCAGTTCTTC. This translates into CASSLGGLAPYNEQFF.

This clonotype was seen only a few times. The chain uses TRBV6-5 and TRBJ2-7; the D is unclear. This CDR3 contains 14 residues. V lost 4 bases and J lost 0, with 10 bases in between. Germline-derived CDR1 and CDR2 are MNHEY and SVGAGI. The CDR3 spells CASSLSKNSYEQYF. As DNA, the CDR3 is TGTGCCAGCAGTTTATCGAAAAACTCCTACGAGCAGTACTTC.

V usage is TRBV7-9 and J usage is TRBJ2-1, with 9 positions matching TRBD2. Germline CDR1 and CDR2: SEHNR and FQNEAQ (reference sequence). Trimming at V came to 5 bases and at J to 2 bases, leaving 10 bases not matched to a gene. The CDR3 runs to 17 residues. In DNA form, the CDR3 reads TGTGCCAGCAGCCCAAGTAGCGGGAGAGGGCCCTACAATGAGCAGTTCTTC. Translating it yields CASSPSSGRGPYNEQFF.

The chain recombines TRBV6-2 or TRBV6-3 with TRBJ2-5, with TRBD2 matching over 8 bases. The V segment lost 4 bases and the J segment 5 bases; nucleotides outside the gene matches: 9. This CDR3 contains 15 residues. Germline CDR1 is MNHEY and CDR2 is SVGEGT. CDR3 nucleotide sequence: TGTGCCAGCAGTTCCGGGGGAGCGGGAGAGGAGACCCAGTACTTC. Translation: CASSSGGAGEETQYF.

The J gene is TRBJ2-1, the V gene TRBV7-8; D perhaps matches TRBD2 (7 bases). This CDR3 comprises 17 residues. Trimming left V 1 base short and J 3 bases short, with 16 bases between. Germline assignment: CDR1 SGHVS and CDR2 FQNEAQ. The CDR3: CASSLDGSGGYYNEQFF. The CDR3 coding sequence is TGTGCCAGCAGCTTAGATGGGTCGGGGGGCTACTACAATGAGCAGTTCTTC.

This clonotype was observed a few times. J is TRBJ1-5 and V is TRBV7-9; no definite D call. Germline loops: CDR1 SEHNR, CDR2 FQNEAQ (reference sequence). The CDR3 has 15 amino acids. Trimming took off 1 base at V and 4 bases at J, with 11 bases between the two ends. The CDR3 protein is CASSLGEGWNQPQHF. The CDR3 DNA follows: TGTGCCAGCAGCTTAGGAGAAGGTTGGAATCAGCCCCAGCATTTT.

The gene calls are TRBV6-5 and TRBJ1-1; the D is unclear. The CDR3 totals 13 residues. CDR1 is MNHEY, CDR2 SVGAGI, per germline. V lost 6 bases and J lost 1, with 9 bases in between. Here the CDR3 DNA reads TGTGCCAGCAGGTACGACCCGAACACTGAAGCTTTCTTT. As protein: CASRYDPNTEAFF.

This clonotype has only a few counts. The CDR3 here is CATSRRTGRHEQYF. Written as DNA, the CDR3 is TGTGCCACCAGCAGACGAACAGGGCGGCACGAGCAGTACTTC. The rearrangement uses TRBV15 and TRBJ2-7; tentatively, D is TRBD1 (6 bases). V shed 2 bases and J shed 5 bases, with 13 bases lying between them. CDR1 is LNHNV, CDR2 YYDKDF, per germline (reference sequence). The length of the CDR3 is 14 residues.

This clonotype has more than one count but fewer than ten. The rearrangement joins TRBV6-2 or TRBV6-3 to TRBJ2-1; no clear D. The CDR3 is 15 residues long. With 0 bases removed from V and 4 bases from J, the gap between germline ends came to 10 bases. Per the germline V gene, CDR1 is MNHEY and CDR2 is SVGEGT. The DNA of the CDR3 is TGTGCCAGCAGTTACTCGAATAACCTGTACAATGAGCAGTTCTTC. Translating it yields CASSYSNNLYNEQFF.

V usage is TRBV7-2 and J usage is TRBJ1-2; D unclear. V lost 7 bases to trimming and J lost 2 bases, with 14 bases between them. The CDR3 loop spans 14 amino acids. In germline, CDR1 is SGHTA, CDR2 FQGNSA. The CDR3 sequence: CASTSRSGNYGYTF. The CDR3 DNA follows: TGTGCCAGCACCTCTCGGTCCGGAAACTATGGCTACACCTTC.

V and J are TRBV7-2 and TRBJ1-2, with D possibly matching TRBD1 (6 bases). Germline V CDR1 and CDR2: SGHTA, FQGNSA. The V gene lost 7 bases and the J gene lost 2 bases, with 17 bases spanning the gap. This CDR3 has 15 residues. The CDR3 reads CASNLGITGNYGYTF. The CDR3 DNA reads as TGTGCCAGCAATTTGGGAATAACAGGGAACTATGGCTACACCTTC.

The rearrangement uses TRBV11-1 and TRBJ2-7; 7 bases fit TRBD2. In germline, CDR1 is SGHAT, CDR2 FQDESV (reference sequence). V shed 8 bases, J shed 3 bases, and the junction held 7 bases outside the gene matches. The CDR3 covers 13 residues. The DNA for the CDR3 is TGTGCCAGCCGCCCGCCGGGGGGCTACGAGCAGTACTTC. Translating gives CASRPPGGYEQYF.

J is TRBJ2-1 and V is TRBV6-5; 7 bases are a match to TRBD2. The CDR3 runs 16 residues. Germline CDR1 reads MNHEY; CDR2 reads SVGAGI. With 0 bases clipped from V and 4 bases from J, the junction kept 6 bases outside the gene matches. This CDR3 reads CASSYSAPGLYNEQFF. The CDR3 DNA reads as TGTGCCAGCAGTTACTCGGCCCCGGGACTATACAATGAGCAGTTCTTC.

The rearrangement joins TRBV5-6 to TRBJ2-4, with D maybe TRBD1 (6 bases). Germline V gives CDR1 SGHDT, CDR2 YYEEEE. V was shortened by 0 bases and J by 11 bases, with 9 bases between the two germline ends. This CDR3 contains 12 residues. The CDR3: CASSLGAGVQYF. The CDR3 nucleotides read TGTGCCAGCAGCTTGGGGGCAGGGGTTCAGTACTTC.

CDR3 amino acids: CASSLAREDTQYF. CDR3 DNA sequence: TGTGCCAGCAGCTTAGCACGAGAAGATACGCAGTATTTT. The chain recombines TRBV7-2 with TRBJ2-3; D uncertain. The CDR3 sequence is 13 residues long. CDR1 is SGHTA and CDR2 is FQGNSA in the germline V gene. The V end was cut by 0 bases, the J end by 5 bases, with 6 bases between.

This clonotype was seen more than once but under ten times. The rearrangement uses TRBV5-1 and TRBJ1-2, with TRBD1 identical over 8 bases. Looked up from germline, CDR1 is SGHRS and CDR2 is YFSETQ. The CDR3 is 13 amino acids. J lost 8 bases, V lost 4 bases, and 7 bases had no gene match. DNA for the CDR3: TGCGCCAGCAGCATTGGGACAGGTTTCGGCTACACCTTC. This sequence encodes CASSIGTGFGYTF.

This chain uses TRBV20-1 with TRBJ2-3; D ambiguous. The V gene lost 5 bases and the J gene lost 0 bases, with 15 bases spanning the gap. The CDR3 is 15 residues long. Germline CDR1 reads DFQATT; CDR2 reads SNEGSKA (reference sequence). The CDR3 coding sequence is TGCAGTGCTTCGAGGACGGTGGCGAGCACAGATACGCAGTATTTT. Amino acid sequence: CSASRTVASTDTQYF.